These 8 T cell receptor beta chains were all obtained from the same sample, sequenced in a study of control samples from healthy donors and cancer patients. Repertoires were generated with immunoSEQ multiplex PCR, while TCRdb's copy carries only in-frame clones and drops some. The data contain over 150,000 clones, about 95% of them singletons. Sequenced input: PBMCs. The receptors here all came from a man aged 55 to 69 with colorectal cancer.

This clone came up once. V is TRBV6-5 and J is TRBJ1-5; D not resolved. From germline, CDR1 is MNHEY and CDR2 SVGAGI. This CDR3 spans 13 amino acids. V was trimmed by 1 base and J by 6 bases, leaving 7 bases between them. The CDR3 protein is CASSYFSGQPQHF. The DNA for the CDR3 is TGTGCCAGCAGTTACTTTAGTGGTCAGCCCCAGCATTTT.

This sequence joins TRBV4-1 and TRBJ2-2, with 12 bases fitting TRBD2. Trimming took 1 base from V and 5 from J; bases not matched to a gene: 11. CDR1 is MGHRA, CDR2 YSYEKL, per germline. The CDR3 loop spans 19 amino acids. The CDR3 spells CASSQGGTSGRRKTGELFF. CDR3 nucleotides: TGCGCCAGCAGCCAAGGAGGGACTAGCGGGCGGCGAAAGACCGGGGAGCTGTTTTTT.

The rearrangement joins TRBV4-2 to TRBJ2-1; 9 bases map to TRBD2. With 0 bases clipped from V and 10 bases from J, the junction kept 4 bases outside the gene matches. Per germline, CDR1 LGHNA and CDR2 YNFKEQ. The CDR3 has 14 residues. DNA for the CDR3: TGTGCCAGCAGCCAAGACCGGCTAGCGGGGGAGCAGTTCTTC. Translation: CASSQDRLAGEQFF.

The chain recombines TRBV3-1 (or the pseudogene TRBV3-2) with TRBJ1-1; 12 nucleotides match TRBD1. Germline CDR1 LGHDT, CDR2 YNNKEL (reference sequence). The V and J ends lost 4 bases and 2 bases, in that order; junction bases with no gene match: 2. This CDR3 contains 15 residues. DNA of the CDR3: TGTGCCAGCAGCCGGGACAGGGGGCATAACACTGAAGCTTTCTTT. Translated: CASSRDRGHNTEAFF.

This clone occurred once. J is TRBJ1-4 and V is TRBV5-8, with TRBD1 matching 8 bases. Per germline, CDR1 SGHTS and CDR2 YDEGEE. With 1 base clipped from V and 4 bases from J, the junction kept 6 bases outside the gene matches. CDR3 size: 16 residues. The CDR3 DNA reads TGTGCCAGCAGCTTGATGGACAGGGCCGATAATGAAAAACTGTTTTTT. Translation gives CASSLMDRADNEKLFF. The whole variable domain, remainder taken from reference TRBV5-8 and TRBJ1-4, is EAGVTQSPTHLIKTRGQQATLRCSPISGHTSVYWYQQALGLGLQFLLWYDEGEERNRGNFPPRFSGRQFPNYSSELNVNALELEDSALYLCASSLMDRADNEKLFFGSGTQLSVL.

The chain couples TRBV2 to TRBJ1-4; D gene unclear. This CDR3 contains 15 residues. Germline lookup yields CDR1 SNHLY and CDR2 FYNNEI. The germline V and J ends were trimmed by 6 bases and 5 bases, with 16 bases remaining between them. The CDR3 is CASSKSYKPNEKLFF. In DNA form, the CDR3 reads TGTGCCAGCAGCAAATCGTACAAACCAAATGAAAAACTGTTTTTT. Complete variable domain (other parts from reference TRBV2 and TRBJ1-4): EPEVTQTPSHQVTQMGQEVILRCVPISNHLYFYWYRQILGQKVEFLVSFYNNEISEKSEIFDDQFSVERPDGSNFTLKIRSTKLEDSAMYFCASSKSYKPNEKLFFGSGTQLSVL.

This clone was detected a few times. The chain recombines TRBV7-9 with TRBJ1-2, with TRBD1 identical over 10 bases. The junction had 15 bases not matched to a gene; V was cut back by 4 bases and J by 7 bases. The CDR3 is made up of 17 amino acids. Germline-derived CDR1 and CDR2 are SEHNR and FQNEAQ (reference sequence). The CDR3 nucleotides are TGTGCCAGCAGCTCGATCCACCCCGGGACAGGGGTCTCTGGCTACACCTTC. It encodes CASSSIHPGTGVSGYTF. Looking up the rest from reference TRBV7-9 and TRBJ1-2 gives the full variable domain: DTGVSQNPRHKITKRGQNVTFRCDPISEHNRLYWYRQTLGQGPEFLTYFQNEAQLEKSRLLSDRFSAERPKGSFSTLEIQRTEQGDSAMYLCASSSIHPGTGVSGYTFGSGTRLTVV.

The chain combines TRBV29-1 with TRBJ2-3, with 9 nucleotides matching TRBD2. The V and J ends lost 6 bases and 7 bases, in that order; junction bases with no gene match: 14. The CDR3 is 15 amino acids. Per germline, CDR1 SQVTM and CDR2 ANQGSEA. The CDR3 loop is CSVKPLAGTANTQYF. DNA for the CDR3: TGCAGCGTGAAACCCCTAGCGGGGACGGCAAATACGCAGTATTTT.